This TCR beta chain was documented in a study of T-cell reconstitution after alpha-beta-depleted transplantation in children. Findings of the study overall: Hyperexpanded clones declined; after one year, newly produced T cells mostly supplied diversity.

The CDR3 spans 14 residues. Trimming removed 1 base from V and 0 bases from J, with 6 bases in between. The table lists this clonotype with many counts. Antigen unknown. The library targeted TCRbeta and was prepared with unique molecular identifiers. MiXCR, applied by TCRdb to the PCR reads, yields one record per CDR3 protein. The table shows roughly 160,000 distinct CDR3 sequences, with approximately 10% occurring only once. The rearrangement links TRBV12-3 or TRBV12-4 to TRBJ2-5; D not certain. This sample comprised PBMCs, obtained before TCRalphabeta/CD19-depleted stem cell transplant. The clonotype was recovered from a boy between 2 and 10 years old with acute myeloid leukemia, due to receive a stem cell transplant. The CDR3 region has the DNA TGTGCCAGCAGTTTAGTGCTGGACCAAGAGACCCAGTACTTC. It specifies CASSLVLDQETQYF.